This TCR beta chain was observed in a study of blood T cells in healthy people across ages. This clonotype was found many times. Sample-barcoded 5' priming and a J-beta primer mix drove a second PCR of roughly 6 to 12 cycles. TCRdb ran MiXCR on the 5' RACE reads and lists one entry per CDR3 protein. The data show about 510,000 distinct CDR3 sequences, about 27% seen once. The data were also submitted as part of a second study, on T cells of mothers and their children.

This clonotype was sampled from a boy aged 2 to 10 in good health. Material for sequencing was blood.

The chain's CDR3 is CASSFGGQGNYGYTF. CDR3 in DNA: TGTGCCAGCAGTTTCGGGGGTCAGGGGAACTATGGCTACACCTTC. The chain recombines TRBV12-3 or TRBV12-4 with TRBJ1-2; TRBD1 is a possible D gene (6 bases). With 3 bases removed from V and 2 bases from J, the gap between germline ends came to 13 bases. This CDR3 has 15 amino acids.